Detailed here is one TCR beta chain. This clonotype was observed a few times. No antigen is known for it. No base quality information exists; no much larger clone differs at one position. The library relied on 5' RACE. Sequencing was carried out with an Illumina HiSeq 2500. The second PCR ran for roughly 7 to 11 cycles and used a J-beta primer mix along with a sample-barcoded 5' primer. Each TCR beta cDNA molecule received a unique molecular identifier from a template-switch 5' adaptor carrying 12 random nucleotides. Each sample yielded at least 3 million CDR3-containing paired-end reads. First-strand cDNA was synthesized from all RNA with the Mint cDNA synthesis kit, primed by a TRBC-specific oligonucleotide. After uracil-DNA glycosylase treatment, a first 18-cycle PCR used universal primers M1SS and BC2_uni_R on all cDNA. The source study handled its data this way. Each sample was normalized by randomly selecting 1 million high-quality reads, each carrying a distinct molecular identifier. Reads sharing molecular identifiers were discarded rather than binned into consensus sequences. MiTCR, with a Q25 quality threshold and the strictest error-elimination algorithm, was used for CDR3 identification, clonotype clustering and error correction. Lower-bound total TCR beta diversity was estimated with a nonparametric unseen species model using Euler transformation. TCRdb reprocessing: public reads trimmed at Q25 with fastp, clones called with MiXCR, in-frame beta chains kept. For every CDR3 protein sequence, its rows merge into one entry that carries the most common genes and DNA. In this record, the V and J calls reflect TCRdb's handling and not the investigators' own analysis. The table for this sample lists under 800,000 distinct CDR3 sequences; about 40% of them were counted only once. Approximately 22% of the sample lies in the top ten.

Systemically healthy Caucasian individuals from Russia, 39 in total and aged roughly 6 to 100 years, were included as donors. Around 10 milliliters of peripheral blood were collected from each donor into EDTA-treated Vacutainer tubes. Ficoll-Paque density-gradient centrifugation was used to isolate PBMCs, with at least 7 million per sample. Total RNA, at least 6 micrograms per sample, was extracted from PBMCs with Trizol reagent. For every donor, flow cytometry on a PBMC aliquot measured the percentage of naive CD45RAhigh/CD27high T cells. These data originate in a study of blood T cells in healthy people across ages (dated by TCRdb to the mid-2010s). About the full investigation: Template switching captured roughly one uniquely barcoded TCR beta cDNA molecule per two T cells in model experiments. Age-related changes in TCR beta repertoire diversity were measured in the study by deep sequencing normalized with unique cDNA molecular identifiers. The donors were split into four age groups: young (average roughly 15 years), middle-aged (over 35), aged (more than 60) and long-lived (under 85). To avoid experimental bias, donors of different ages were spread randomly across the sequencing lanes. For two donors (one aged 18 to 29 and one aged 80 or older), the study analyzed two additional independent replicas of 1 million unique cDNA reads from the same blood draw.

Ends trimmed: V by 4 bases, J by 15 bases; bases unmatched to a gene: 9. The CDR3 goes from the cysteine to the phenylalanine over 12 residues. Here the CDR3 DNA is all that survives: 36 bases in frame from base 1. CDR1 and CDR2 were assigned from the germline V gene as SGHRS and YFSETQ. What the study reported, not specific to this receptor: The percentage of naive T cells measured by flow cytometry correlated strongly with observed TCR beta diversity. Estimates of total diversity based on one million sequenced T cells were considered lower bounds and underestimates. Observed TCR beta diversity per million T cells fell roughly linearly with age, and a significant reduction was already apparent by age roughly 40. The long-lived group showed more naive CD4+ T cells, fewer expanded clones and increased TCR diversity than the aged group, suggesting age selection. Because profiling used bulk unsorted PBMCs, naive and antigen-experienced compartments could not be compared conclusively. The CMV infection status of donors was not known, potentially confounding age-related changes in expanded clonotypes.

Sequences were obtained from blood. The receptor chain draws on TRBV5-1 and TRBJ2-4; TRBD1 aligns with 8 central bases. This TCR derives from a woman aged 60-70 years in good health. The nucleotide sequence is TGCGCCAGCAGCGGACAGGGAAATCCCTGGTACTTC. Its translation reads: CASSGQGNPWYF.